Listed below are T cell receptor beta chains from one sample, sequenced in a study of T-cell memory formation after mild COVID-19. TCRdb itself ran the 5' RACE reads through MiXCR, one entry per CDR3 protein. This sample has some 300,000 distinct CDR3 sequences; roughly a fifth occur once, and the top ten carry about 21%. The sequencing sample was made of PBMCs or a T cell subset sorted from them (not recorded which). The receptor source for this set is a man between 18 and 29 years old who had mild COVID-19 (a few samples of this study predate the infection). Cell type and time point are not known. Both conserved end residues are part of each CDR3. D genes are given only for firm matches. Rows give clone size only sometimes, using once, few, many, or a class for an expanded clone.

D gene,clone size,J gene,V gene,CDR3 protein,CDR3 DNA
-,-,TRBJ1-5,TRBV24-1,CATSGGAYSNQPQHF,TGTGCCACCAGTGGTGGGGCCTATAGCAATCAGCCCCAGCATTTT
-,-,TRBJ2-1,TRBV11-2,CASSFDPDTNNEQFF,TGTGCCAGCAGCTTCGACCCGGACACCAACAATGAGCAGTTCTTC
-,few,TRBJ2-5,TRBV20-1,CSANDVDISRAETQYF,TGCAGTGCTAACGACGTCGACATTTCAAGGGCGGAGACCCAGTACTTC
TRBD2,-,TRBJ2-1,TRBV4-2,CASSQSRGGRFASYNEQFF,TGTGCCAGCAGCCAGTCCCGGGGGGGGAGGTTCGCGTCCTACAATGAGCAGTTCTTC
-,-,TRBJ2-5,TRBV12-3/TRBV12-4,CASRASSQETQYF,TGTGCCAGCAGGGCTAGCAGCCAAGAGACCCAGTACTTC
-,-,TRBJ1-6,TRBV12-3/TRBV12-4,CASSFSRINSPLHF,TGTGCCAGCAGTTTCTCCAGGATAAATTCACCCCTCCACTTT
-,-,TRBJ1-1,TRBV7-2,CASTPWAGFSSEAFF,TGTGCCAGCACCCCGTGGGCAGGGTTCTCATCTGAAGCTTTCTTT
-,-,TRBJ2-3,TRBV11-1,CASSARYWVSTDTQYF,TGTGCCAGCAGCGCCCGGTACTGGGTAAGCACAGATACGCAGTATTTT
-,few,TRBJ2-1,TRBV6-5,CACGRSEQFF,TGTGCCTGCGGTCGATCTGAGCAGTTCTTC
TRBD2,few,TRBJ2-2,TRBV12-3/TRBV12-4,CASTGLVGTGELFF,TGTGCCAGCACCGGACTAGTCGGTACCGGGGAGCTGTTTTTT
-,-,TRBJ2-3,TRBV6-2/TRBV6-3,CASSYLPGDSTDTQYF,TGTGCCAGCAGTTACCTCCCGGGGGACTCCACAGATACGCAGTATTTT
-,-,TRBJ1-6,TRBV5-1,CASSLGNTYNSPLHF,TGCGCCAGCAGCTTGGGAAATACCTATAATTCACCCCTCCACTTT
-,-,TRBJ1-5,TRBV5-1,CASSPGAGNQPQHF,TGCGCCAGCAGCCCGGGTGCCGGCAATCAGCCCCAGCATTTT
TRBD1,few,TRBJ2-3,TRBV28,CASSPTGAGTDTQYF,TGTGCCAGCAGCCCTACAGGGGCTGGGACAGATACGCAGTATTTT
-,many,TRBJ2-1,TRBV20-1,CSRGKEYNEQFF,TGCAGCCGGGGGAAAGAGTACAATGAGCAGTTCTTC
-,few,TRBJ1-6,TRBV7-3,CASSLSTYNSPLHF,TGTGCCAGCAGCTTAAGTACCTATAATTCACCCCTCCACTTT
-,-,TRBJ2-4,TRBV7-9,CASSLLAGSGNIQYF,TGTGCCAGCAGCTTACTAGCAGGGTCCGGAAACATTCAGTACTTC
-,-,TRBJ2-5,TRBV29-1,CSVERQEQETQYF,TGCAGCGTTGAAAGGCAGGAGCAAGAGACCCAGTACTTC
TRBD1,-,TRBJ1-6,TRBV5-1,CASSQDQGEANSPLHF,TGCGCCAGCAGCCAGGACCAGGGGGAGGCCAATTCACCCCTCCACTTT
-,-,TRBJ2-6,TRBV5-1,CASSLEGSGANVLTF,TGCGCCAGCAGCTTGGAGGGGTCCGGGGCCAACGTCCTGACTTTC
-,-,TRBJ2-3,TRBV29-1,CSDSGSSTDTQYF,TGCAGCGATTCCGGATCTAGCACAGATACGCAGTATTTT
TRBD2,few,TRBJ2-1,TRBV29-1,CSVGLAGLDEQFF,TGCAGCGTTGGACTAGCGGGGTTGGATGAGCAGTTCTTC
TRBD2,-,TRBJ2-3,TRBV11-2,CASSPRRGRGGSDTQYF,TGTGCCAGCAGCCCCCGGAGGGGGCGGGGGGGGTCAGATACGCAGTATTTT
-,-,TRBJ1-2,TRBV4-3,CASSPGEGRNYGYTF,TGCGCCAGCAGTCCCGGGGAGGGGCGAAACTATGGCTACACCTTC
-,-,TRBJ1-1,TRBV7-9,CASSPPGGTAEAFF,TGTGCCAGCAGCCCCCCGGGGGGAACGGCCGAAGCTTTCTTT
-,few,TRBJ1-2,TRBV3-1,CASSQGGAPNYGYTF,TGTGCCAGCAGCCAAGGGGGGGCTCCTAACTATGGCTACACCTTC
-,many,TRBJ2-5,TRBV7-2,CASKRGYQETQYF,TGTGCCAGCAAACGGGGGTACCAAGAGACCCAGTACTTC